This TCR beta chain was sequenced for a study of cytomegalovirus exposure and HLA in healthy donors. J was trimmed by 4 bases and V by 9 bases; bases with no gene match: 15. Germline V lookup: CDR1 KGHSH, CDR2 LQKENI. The CDR3 length is 15 residues. PCR primers comprised 60 Vbeta and 13 Jbeta primers. Sequencing was performed with immunoSEQ multiplex PCR; in TCRdb, only in-frame clones are kept and a portion is missing. The table lists a few hundred thousand clones, about 80% of them singletons. Study-wide results and caveats: TCR beta V segments were, for the most part, productive about 87% or about 30% of the time in an earlier analysis. Presence/absence analyses assumed roughly uniform sequencing depth across donors. Reports indicate that TCR beta sequences accurately predicted the HLA-A and HLA-B alleles of most subjects.

Healthy bone marrow donors formed the donor group. Concerning this clone: Antigen: not known.

The chain joins TRBV18 to TRBJ2-7; 7 nucleotides align to TRBD1. This TCR was recovered from a woman in her thirties or forties in good health and CMV-seronegative. The source material was PBMCs. The CDR3 protein is CASSFEGTVIYEQYF. The CDR3 DNA sequence: TGTGCCAGTTCTTTCGAGGGGACAGTTATTTACGAGCAGTACTTC. Based on the CDR3 plus reference TRBV18 and TRBJ2-7, the full variable domain is NAGVMQNPRHLVRRRGQEARLRCSPMKGHSHVYWYRQLPEEGLKFMVYLQKENIIDESGMPKERFSAEFPKEGPSILRIQQVVRGDSAAYFCASSFEGTVIYEQYFGPGTRLTVT.